These 31 T cell receptor beta chains were all obtained from the same sample, sequenced in a study of T cell repertoires in cytomegalovirus infection (dated by TCRdb to between 2017 and 2020). The sequencer was an Illumina HiSeq 1500. TCRdb cleaned the public reads at Q25 with fastp, built clones with MiXCR and kept in-frame beta chains. Each entry is one CDR3 protein sequence, shown with its most common DNA and genes. Recorded for this sample are some 700,000 distinct CDR3 sequences; roughly a third of them occurred a single time. Of the sample, 2.8% is held by the ten largest clones. The sequenced material came from PBMCs. The receptors were gathered from a human donor in good health (CMV status not recorded). Some clones in this sample may be carry-over from other donors' samples.

This clonotype was seen only a few times. The chain has TRBV20-1 and TRBJ1-1; no clear D gene. The germline V gene has CDR1 DFQATT and CDR2 SNEGSKA (reference sequence). V was cut by 6 bases and J by 1 base, with 12 bases left in between. The length of the CDR3 is 13 residues. CDR3 sequence (DNA): TGCAGTGCCGCCCCCCCTACGAACACTGAAGCTTTCTTT. The encoded protein is CSAAPPTNTEAFF.

The chain carries TRBV7-8 and TRBJ2-6, with TRBD1 as a possible D gene (5 bases). Germline CDR1 SGHVS, CDR2 FQNEAQ. The V end was cut by 1 base, the J end by 8 bases, with 12 bases between. This CDR3 comprises 15 residues. CDR3: CASSLGLAGPNVLTF. CDR3 DNA sequence: TGTGCCAGCAGCTTAGGATTGGCAGGGCCCAACGTCCTGACTTTC.

As to this clonotype: One base away lies a much larger clone, so this may be a sequencing read error. Since no conserved phenylalanine or tryptophan closes the CDR3, a read error is the likely cause. This chain connects TRBV28 to TRBJ1-2, with a weak D call TRBD1 (6 bases). V dropped 7 bases and J dropped 4 bases, with 22 bases sitting between them. CDR3 length: 16 residues. Looked up from germline, CDR1 is MDHEN and CDR2 is SYDVKM. CDR3 nucleotides: TGTGCCAGCACGGCCCCCATATCCGACAGGTCCTATGGCTACACCTTA. Translated: CASTAPISDRSYGYTL.

In its sample, this clonotype was seen many times. The chain joins TRBV7-8 to TRBJ1-5; D remains ambiguous. V was cut by 1 base and J by 7 bases, with 11 bases left in between. Germline CDR1 and CDR2: SGHVS and FQNEAQ. The CDR3 is made up of 14 amino acids. In nucleotides, the CDR3 is TGTGCCAGCAGCTTAGGAACTCTTCTCCAGCCCCAGCATTTT. Its translation is CASSLGTLLQPQHF.

This clonotype was counted ten times or more. The chain joins TRBV7-2 to TRBJ2-5; TRBD2 matches at 8 bases. The trim removed 6 bases at V and 5 bases at J, leaving 11 bases unmatched. Germline CDR1 SGHTA, CDR2 FQGNSA. CDR3 size: 15 residues. CDR3 nucleotide sequence: TGTGCCAGCAGTCGCGGACTAGCAGGATCGGAGACCCAGTACTTC. Translation: CASSRGLAGSETQYF.

The chain joins TRBV4-1 to TRBJ2-1; no definite D call. Trimming took off 0 bases at V and 7 bases at J, with 10 bases between the two ends. The CDR3 totals 14 residues. Germline V gene sequence: CDR1 MGHRA, CDR2 YSYEKL. The CDR3 DNA reads as TGCGCCAGCAGCCAAGATGCCCTAGAAAATGAGCAGTTCTTC. It translates to CASSQDALENEQFF.

As concerns this clonotype: A read error is likely, as this CDR3 ends without the conserved phenylalanine or tryptophan. V and J are TRBV2 and TRBJ2-7, with TRBD2 matching over 10 bases. Trimming cost V 4 bases and J 0 bases; bases outside gene matches: 3. The germline CDR1 and CDR2 sequences are SNHLY and FYNNEI. The CDR3 consists of 15 residues. The CDR3: CASSARTSGSYEQYL. CDR3 nucleotides: TGTGCCAGCAGTGCCAGGACTAGCGGCTCCTACGAGCAGTACTTA.

This clonotype was detected only a few times. The CDR3 does not close with the conserved phenylalanine or tryptophan, likely indicating a read error. The chain joins TRBV7-6 to TRBJ2-1, with D hard to call. CDR1 and CDR2 from the germline V gene are SGHVS and FNYEAQ. The CDR3 is made up of 15 amino acids. Deletions cut 6 bases from V and 4 bases from J, with 16 bases between. CDR3 nucleotide sequence: TGTGCCAGCAGTATCACCGGTTCTTCATACAATGAGCAGTTCTTA. It encodes CASSITGSSYNEQFL.

J is TRBJ2-1 and V is TRBV20-1, with a tentative D call TRBD2 (6 bases). CDR1 and CDR2 (germline): DFQATT, SNEGSKA (reference sequence). Trimming pared 3 bases from V and 5 bases from J, leaving 14 bases between. The CDR3 consists of 14 residues. The CDR3 DNA is TGCAGTGCTAGTAACCGGGGGAGCAACAATGAGCAGTTCTTC. It codes for CSASNRGSNNEQFF.

As to this clonotype: The CDR3 does not close with the conserved phenylalanine or tryptophan, likely indicating a read error. The J gene is TRBJ2-7, the V gene TRBV20-1; D unresolved. The CDR3 extends over 13 amino acids. The germline CDR1 and CDR2 sequences are DFQATT and SNEGSKA (reference sequence). The V and J ends lost 4 bases and 3 bases respectively, with 13 bases between them. CDR3 region: CSATGRNHYEQYL. For the CDR3, the DNA is TGCAGTGCTACCGGCAGGAACCACTACGAGCAGTACTTA.

This clonotype was detected ten times or more. This chain joins TRBV7-8 and TRBJ2-5; D tentatively fits TRBD1 or TRBD2 (6 bases each). Deletions cut 2 bases from V and 5 bases from J, with 24 bases between. This CDR3 contains 18 residues. Germline V gene lookup returns CDR1 SGHVS and CDR2 FQNEAQ. The CDR3 here is CASSLLRGQRATDETQYF. In DNA form, the CDR3 reads TGTGCCAGCAGCTTATTACGGGGGCAGAGGGCCACAGATGAGACCCAGTACTTC.

J is TRBJ1-2 and V is TRBV6-6, with D possibly matching TRBD1 (5 bases). With 6 bases removed from V and 3 bases from J, the gap between germline ends came to 14 bases. The CDR3 is 14 residues long. Germline CDR1 reads MNHNY; CDR2 reads SVGAGI (reference sequence). The CDR3 nucleotides are TGTGCCAGCAGACCCTGGGACGGGGACTATGGCTACACCTTC. Encoded protein: CASRPWDGDYGYTF.

This chain links TRBV10-3 with TRBJ1-6; tentative D call: TRBD1 (5 bases). The CDR3 loop spans 15 amino acids. Trimming removed 2 bases at V and 9 bases at J, with 14 bases between. Germline CDR1 and CDR2: ENHRY and SYGVKD. The CDR3 bases are TGTGCCATCAGTGAGGGAGGGGATGTAGGTTCACCCCTCCACTTT. Encoded protein: CAISEGGDVGSPLHF.

The rearrangement links TRBV12-3 or TRBV12-4 to TRBJ2-2, with 9 nucleotides matching TRBD2. This CDR3 contains 16 residues. V was pared by 2 bases and J by 3 bases, with 4 bases of the junction left unmatched. The chain's CDR3 is CASSLTAGGHTGELFF. As DNA, the CDR3 is TGTGCCAGCAGTTTAACGGCGGGAGGGCACACCGGGGAGCTGTTTTTT.

The chain joins TRBV7-2 to TRBJ1-1; 10 nucleotides line up with TRBD1. After removal of 2 bases from V and 3 bases from J, the junction contained 6 bases not matched to a gene. The germline V gene encodes CDR1 SGHTA and CDR2 FQGNSA. The CDR3 contains 16 residues. The CDR3 protein is CASSLNRQGADTEAFF. As DNA, the CDR3 is TGTGCCAGCAGCTTAAATAGACAGGGGGCGGACACTGAAGCTTTCTTT.

The chain is built from TRBV5-6 and TRBJ2-5; D is undetermined. V was cut by 0 bases and J by 5 bases, with 17 bases left in between. The germline CDR1 and CDR2 sequences are SGHDT and YYEEEE. This CDR3 is 16 amino acids long. The CDR3 spells CASSLVGRIVGETQYF. The CDR3 DNA follows: TGTGCCAGCAGCTTGGTGGGTAGAATTGTTGGTGAGACCCAGTACTTC.

This chain joins TRBV24-1 and TRBJ2-2, with TRBD2 identical over 9 bases. After removal of 2 bases from V and 5 bases from J, the junction contained 8 bases not matched to a gene. The germline V gene has CDR1 KGHDR and CDR2 SFDVKD. CDR3 length equals 17 residues. CDR3 loop: CATSDSLSGSLTGELFF. In nucleotides, the CDR3 is TGTGCCACCAGTGATTCCCTTAGCGGGAGTCTTACCGGGGAGCTGTTTTTT.

Here the CDR3 reads CSARSVRTINEKLFF. CDR3 in DNA: TGCAGTGCTAGAAGCGTCAGAACCATTAATGAAAAACTGTTTTTT. The chain recombines TRBV20-1 with TRBJ1-4; unclear D gene. Germline assignment: CDR1 DFQATT and CDR2 SNEGSKA (reference sequence). This CDR3 has 15 amino acids. Deletions cut 2 bases from V and 4 bases from J, with 14 bases between.

This clonotype showed up just a few times. The V gene is TRBV6-2 or TRBV6-3, the J gene TRBJ2-7, with 9 bases fitting TRBD2. CDR1 and CDR2 from the germline V gene are MNHEY and SVGEGT. CDR3 length: 14 residues. Germline trimming cut 6 bases from V and 6 bases from J; bases unmatched to any gene: 9. The CDR3 sequence: CASSPIAGVFEQYF. Written as DNA, the CDR3 is TGTGCCAGCAGCCCCATAGCGGGAGTCTTCGAGCAGTACTTC.

Here the CDR3 DNA reads TGTGCCAGTCAGGGTGGGCGAGAGACCCAGTACTTC. This sequence encodes CASQGGRETQYF. The chain employs TRBV10-3 and TRBJ2-5, with D possibly TRBD1 on 5 matching bases. This CDR3 is built from 12 residues. Per germline, CDR1 ENHRY and CDR2 SYGVKD. The germline V and J ends were trimmed by 10 bases and 4 bases, with 13 bases remaining between them.

This clonotype has ten or more counts. The junction shows a germline mismatch at one end, possibly a read error. Here the CDR3 DNA reads TGTGCTAGCAGCTTCAGATCGGTCAATGGCTACACCTTC. Translating it yields CASSFRSVNGYTF. This chain uses TRBV7-7 with TRBJ1-2; D is unclear. CDR1 SSHAT and CDR2 FNYEAQ come from the germline V gene (reference sequence). The CDR3 is made up of 13 amino acids.

This clonotype was seen ten or more times. CDR3 protein: CASSLAGGRGRTYTF. The CDR3 nucleotides are TGTGCCAGCAGCTTAGCTGGGGGGAGGGGGCGAACTTACACCTTC. The rearrangement uses TRBV7-2 and TRBJ1-2; 7 bases match TRBD1. The junction had 12 bases not matched to a gene; V was cut back by 0 bases and J by 11 bases. Per the germline V gene, CDR1 is SGHTA and CDR2 is FQGNSA. There are 15 residues in the CDR3.

The rearrangement uses TRBV7-2 and TRBJ1-1; no clear D gene. V lost 6 bases, J lost 3 bases, and 14 bases lay in between. The CDR3 covers 14 residues. Germline V gene sequence: CDR1 SGHTA, CDR2 FQGNSA. This chain's CDR3 is CASSLLGTDTEAFF. The CDR3 coding sequence is TGTGCCAGCAGTTTACTGGGAACAGACACTGAAGCTTTCTTT.

This clonotype has a handful of counts. The J gene is TRBJ1-6, the V gene TRBV25-1; D is unresolved. The CDR3 extends over 13 amino acids. Germline CDR1 and CDR2: MGHDK and SYGVNS. The V end was cut by 6 bases, the J end by 9 bases, with 12 bases between. The CDR3 bases are TGTGCCAGCAGAGCCCCCGGGCCTTCACCCCTCCACTTT. Protein: CASRAPGPSPLHF.

The V gene is TRBV9, the J gene TRBJ1-3; a weak D match, TRBD1 (6 bases). This CDR3 comprises 15 residues. Trimming stripped 0 bases from V and 3 bases from J, with 10 bases between. Germline-derived CDR1 and CDR2 are SGDLS and YYNGEE. For the CDR3, the DNA is TGTGCCAGCAGCGTAGACAGGGCAGATGGAAACACCATATATTTT. Translating gives CASSVDRADGNTIYF. The variable domain in full, completed from reference TRBV9 and TRBJ1-3, reads DSGVTQTPKHLITATGQRVTLRCSPRSGDLSVYWYQQSLDQGLQFLIQYYNGEERAKGNILERFSAQQFPDLHSELNLSSLELGDSALYFCASSVDRADGNTIYFGEGSWLTVV.

This clonotype has more than one count but fewer than ten. This chain uses TRBV11-1 with TRBJ2-5; 7 bases are shared with TRBD1. The CDR3 extends over 18 amino acids. Germline-derived CDR1 and CDR2 are SGHAT and FQDESV (reference sequence). V was clipped by 4 bases and J by 5 bases; unmatched bases: 19. CDR3 in amino acids: CASSSQRGSRGTRETQYF. The CDR3 DNA follows: TGTGCCAGCAGCTCCCAAAGGGGTAGCAGGGGGACCCGGGAGACCCAGTACTTC.

This clonotype was detected once. A much more abundant neighbour one base away suggests this may be a read error. CDR3: CASSPGWRGGVIEQFF. In DNA form, the CDR3 reads TGTGCCAGCAGCCCCGGGTGGCGGGGAGGAGTGATTGAGCAGTTCTTC. This chain links TRBV7-6 with TRBJ2-1; maybe TRBD2 (6 bases). V was cut by 5 bases and J by 9 bases, with 23 bases left in between. CDR1 and CDR2 (germline): SGHVS, FNYEAQ. This CDR3 spans 16 amino acids.

This clonotype was counted only a few times. CDR3 residues: CSVVLGPGGNSPLHF. The CDR3 nucleotides read TGCAGCGTTGTCTTGGGGCCCGGGGGGAATTCACCCCTCCACTTT. The rearrangement links TRBV29-1 to TRBJ1-6; weak D call: TRBD1 (5 bases). Germline V lookup: CDR1 SQVTM, CDR2 ANQGSEA. The length of the CDR3 is 15 residues. Trimming pared 4 bases from V and 7 bases from J, leaving 17 bases between.

The gene calls are TRBV28 and TRBJ2-7, with D tentatively TRBD1 (5 bases). V lost 6 bases and J 2 bases, leaving 14 bases between the germline ends. Germline assignment: CDR1 MDHEN and CDR2 SYDVKM. The CDR3 totals 14 residues. In DNA form, the CDR3 reads TGTGCCAGCAGGTTAGACAGAGACGCCTACGAGCAGTACTTC. This codes for CASRLDRDAYEQYF.

About this clonotype: Just one base apart from a much larger clone, this may be a read error. The chain recombines TRBV5-1 with TRBJ2-2; D is perhaps TRBD2 (6 bases). The CDR3 spans 17 residues. Germline loops: CDR1 SGHRS, CDR2 YFSETQ. With 5 bases removed from V and 4 bases from J, the gap between germline ends came to 21 bases. Written as DNA, the CDR3 is TGCGCCAGCAGTCCCCTTCCGTGGGGGGAAGGCACCGGGGAGCTGTTTTTT. This sequence encodes CASSPLPWGEGTGELFF.

DNA for the CDR3: TGTGCCAGCAGTTTATTCGTCCTAAACACCATATATTTT. It yields the protein CASSLFVLNTIYF. The chain employs TRBV12-3 or TRBV12-4 and TRBJ1-3; D unclear. Trimming shortened V by 2 bases and J by 6 bases, and 8 bases separated the two germline ends. This CDR3 is built from 13 residues.